Here is one TCR beta chain with its context. The antigen remains unidentified. Sequencing used immunoSEQ multiplex PCR; TCRdb keeps in-frame clones, though not all of them. This sample carries about 600,000 clones, roughly 98% of them seen once, and the ten largest clones take approximately 0.33%. The data were obtained in a study of shared clonotypes between healthy human individuals. Naive-designated CD8 cells lacked CD45RO, were positively enriched for CCR7, and omitted terminally differentiated effector memory CD45RA+ cells. Every contributor of samples was a Caucasian grown-up residing in Nashville, Tennessee. Findings and limits, study-wide: The naive CD4 repertoires of a handful of donors were compared, and roughly 5% of clonotypes were shared.

Germline V gene data show CDR1 as SNHLY and CDR2 as FYNNEI. The CDR3 is 14 residues long. The ends lost 5 bases at V and 3 bases at J; junction bases unmatched: 6. The gene calls are TRBV2 and TRBJ2-7, with 8 bases fitting TRBD1. The sequence was collected from a man younger than 45 in good health. Sequencing was carried out using naive CD8+ T cells sorted from blood. As DNA, the CDR3 is TGTGCCAGCAGTCGGACAGGGCTCCTCTACGAGCAGTACTTC. Translated, it gives CASSRTGLLYEQYF. The full variable domain, completed using reference TRBV2 and TRBJ2-7, is EPEVTQTPSHQVTQMGQEVILRCVPISNHLYFYWYRQILGQKVEFLVSFYNNEISEKSEIFDDQFSVERPDGSNFTLKIRSTKLEDSAMYFCASSRTGLLYEQYFGPGTRLTVT.